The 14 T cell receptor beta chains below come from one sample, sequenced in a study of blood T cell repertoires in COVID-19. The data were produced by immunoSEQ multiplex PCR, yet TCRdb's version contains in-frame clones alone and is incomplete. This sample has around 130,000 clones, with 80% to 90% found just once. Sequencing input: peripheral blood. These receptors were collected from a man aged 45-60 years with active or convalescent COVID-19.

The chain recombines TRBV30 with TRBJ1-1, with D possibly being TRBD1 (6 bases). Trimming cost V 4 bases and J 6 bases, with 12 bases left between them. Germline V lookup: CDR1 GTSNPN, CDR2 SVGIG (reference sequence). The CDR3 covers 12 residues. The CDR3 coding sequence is TGTGCCTGGAATCCACAGGGACCTGAAGCTTTCTTT. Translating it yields CAWNPQGPEAFF.

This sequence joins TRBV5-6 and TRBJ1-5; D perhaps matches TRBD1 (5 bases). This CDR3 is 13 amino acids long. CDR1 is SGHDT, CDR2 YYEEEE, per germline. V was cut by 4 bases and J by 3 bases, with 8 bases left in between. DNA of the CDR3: TGTGCCAGCAGCCCAGGGTTCAATCAGCCCCAGCATTTT. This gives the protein CASSPGFNQPQHF. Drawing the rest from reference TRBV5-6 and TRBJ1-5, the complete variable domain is DAGVTQSPTHLIKTRGQQVTLRCSPKSGHDTVSWYQQALGQGPQFIFQYYEEEERQRGNFPDRFSGHQFPNYSSELNVNALLLGDSALYLCASSPGFNQPQHFGDGTRLSIL.

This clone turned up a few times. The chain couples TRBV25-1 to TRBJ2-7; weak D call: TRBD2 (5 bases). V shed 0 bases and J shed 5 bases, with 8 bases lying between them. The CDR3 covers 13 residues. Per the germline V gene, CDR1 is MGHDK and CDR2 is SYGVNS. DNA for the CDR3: TGTGCCAGCAGTGAATATGGGCGGGACGAGCAGTACTTC. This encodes CASSEYGRDEQYF.

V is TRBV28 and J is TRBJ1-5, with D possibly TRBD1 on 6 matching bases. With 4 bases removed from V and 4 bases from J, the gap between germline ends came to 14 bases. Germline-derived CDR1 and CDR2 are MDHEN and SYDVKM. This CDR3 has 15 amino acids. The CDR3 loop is CASSWAGGGNQPQHF. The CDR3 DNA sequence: TGTGCCAGCAGTTGGGCGGGAGGGGGGAATCAGCCCCAGCATTTT.

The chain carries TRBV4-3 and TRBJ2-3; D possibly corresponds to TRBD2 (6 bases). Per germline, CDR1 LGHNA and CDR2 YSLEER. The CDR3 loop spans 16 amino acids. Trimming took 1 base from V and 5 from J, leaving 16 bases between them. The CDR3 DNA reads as TGCGCCAGCAGCCAAGCTCTAGGCCCCGGGGGAGATACGCAGTATTTT. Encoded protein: CASSQALGPGGDTQYF.

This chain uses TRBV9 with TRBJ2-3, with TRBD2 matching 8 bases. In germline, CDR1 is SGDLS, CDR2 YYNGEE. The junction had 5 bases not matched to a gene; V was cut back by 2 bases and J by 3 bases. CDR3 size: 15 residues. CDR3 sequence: CASSVSRGGTDTQYF. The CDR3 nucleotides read TGTGCCAGCAGCGTTTCTCGGGGGGGGACAGATACGCAGTATTTT.

CDR3 in amino acids: CSQGVYNEQFF. The DNA of the CDR3 is TGCAGTCAGGGGGTGTACAATGAGCAGTTCTTC. This chain links TRBV20-1 with TRBJ2-1; 7 nucleotides align to TRBD1. The CDR3 runs to 11 residues. Unmatched junction bases numbered 2, after V lost 8 bases and J lost 4 bases. Germline CDR1 and CDR2: DFQATT and SNEGSKA (reference sequence).

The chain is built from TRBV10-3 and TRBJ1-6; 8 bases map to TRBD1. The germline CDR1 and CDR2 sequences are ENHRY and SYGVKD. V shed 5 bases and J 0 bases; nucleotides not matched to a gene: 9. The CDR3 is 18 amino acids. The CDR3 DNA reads TGTGCCATCAGTCAAATCCGGGACAGGAGCTCCTATAATTCACCCCTCCACTTT. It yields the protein CAISQIRDRSSYNSPLHF.

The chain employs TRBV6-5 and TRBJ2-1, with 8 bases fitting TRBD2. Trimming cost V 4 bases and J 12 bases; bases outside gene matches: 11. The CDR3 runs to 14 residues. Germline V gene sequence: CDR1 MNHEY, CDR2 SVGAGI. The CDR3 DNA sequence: TGTGCCAGCAGTTCGGGCGGTAGCGGGACGACGCAGTTCTTC. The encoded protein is CASSSGGSGTTQFF.

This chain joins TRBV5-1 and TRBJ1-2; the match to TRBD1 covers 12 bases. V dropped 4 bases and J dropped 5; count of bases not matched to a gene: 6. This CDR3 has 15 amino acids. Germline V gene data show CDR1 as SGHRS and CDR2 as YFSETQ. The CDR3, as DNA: TGCGCCAGCAGCGAGCCGGGACAGGGGGCTTATGGCTACACCTTC. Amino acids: CASSEPGQGAYGYTF.

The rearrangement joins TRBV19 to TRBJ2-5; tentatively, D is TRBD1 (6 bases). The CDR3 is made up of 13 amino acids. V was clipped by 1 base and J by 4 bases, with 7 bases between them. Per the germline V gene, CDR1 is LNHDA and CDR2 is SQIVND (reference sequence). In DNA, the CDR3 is TGTGCCAGTAGTATAGCCAGGGGAGAGACCCAGTACTTC. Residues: CASSIARGETQYF.

In DNA, the CDR3 is TGCGCCAGCAGCTCCCTTCCGGGGGAGGGTGAGACCCAGTACTTC. Translated, it gives CASSSLPGEGETQYF. The chain joins TRBV5-1 to TRBJ2-5, with TRBD2 matching over 7 bases. V lost 3 bases to trimming and J lost 5 bases; unmatched junction nucleotides: 10. CDR3 length: 15 amino acids. Germline loops: CDR1 SGHRS, CDR2 YFSETQ.

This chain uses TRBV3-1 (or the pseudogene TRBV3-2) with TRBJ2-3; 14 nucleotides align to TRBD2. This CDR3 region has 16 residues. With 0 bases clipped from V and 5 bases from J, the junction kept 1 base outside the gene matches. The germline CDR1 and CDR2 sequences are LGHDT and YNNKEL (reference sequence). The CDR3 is CASSQEGTSGRDTQYF. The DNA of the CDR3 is TGTGCCAGCAGCCAAGAAGGGACTAGCGGGAGAGATACGCAGTATTTT.

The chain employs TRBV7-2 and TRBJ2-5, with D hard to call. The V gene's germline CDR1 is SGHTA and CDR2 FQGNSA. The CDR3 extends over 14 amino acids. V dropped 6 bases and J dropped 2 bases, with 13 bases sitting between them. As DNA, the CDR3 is TGTGCCAGCAGTTCCCAGACACGGCAAGAGACCCAGTACTTC. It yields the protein CASSSQTRQETQYF.